The entry that follows covers one TCR beta chain sequence. The antigen is undetermined. This sample stems from a study of shared clonotypes between healthy human individuals. Overall study results and limits: Lower generation probabilities were found for non-shared clonotypes than for those shared by all four donors.

Sequencing used immunoSEQ multiplex PCR; TCRdb keeps in-frame clones, though not all of them. Of 1,400,000 or so clones listed, 98% were seen once; the top ten hold around 0.38%. V was clipped by 0 bases and J by 7 bases, with 12 bases between them. The CDR3 is 14 residues long. Per germline, CDR1 MGHRA and CDR2 YSYEKL. This sequence originates from a man aged 25 to 40 in good health. The sequenced material came from naive CD4+ T cells sorted from blood. Indicated subset: CD45RA+ positively selected. The V and J genes are TRBV4-1 and TRBJ1-1; D ambiguous. Here the CDR3 reads CASSQDRVAGEAFF. As DNA, the CDR3 is TGCGCCAGCAGCCAAGATCGGGTAGCGGGTGAAGCTTTCTTT.